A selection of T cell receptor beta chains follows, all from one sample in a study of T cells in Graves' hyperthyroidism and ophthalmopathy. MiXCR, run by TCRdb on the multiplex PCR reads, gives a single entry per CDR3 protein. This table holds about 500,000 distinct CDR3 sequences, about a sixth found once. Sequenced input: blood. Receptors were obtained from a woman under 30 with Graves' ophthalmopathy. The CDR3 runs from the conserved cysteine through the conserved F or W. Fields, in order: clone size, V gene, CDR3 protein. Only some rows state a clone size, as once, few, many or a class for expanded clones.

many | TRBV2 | CASSEWAGRTDTQYF
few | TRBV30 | CAWSRAATGELFF
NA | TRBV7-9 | CASSDRDRDVGGNTEAFF
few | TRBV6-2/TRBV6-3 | CASKEASTDTQYF
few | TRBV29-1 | CSVENRGNFDEQYF
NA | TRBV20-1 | CSATLGGSPLHF
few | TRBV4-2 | CASSQDAPGTSGSYNEQFF
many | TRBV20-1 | CSARGLAIGEQFF
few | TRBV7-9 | CFTQGSYNEQFF
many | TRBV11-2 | CASRRQGIDEQYF
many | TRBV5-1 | CASSLDGGSSTDTQYF
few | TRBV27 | CASSNGGENIQYF
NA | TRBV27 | CASSFRTGGAGKNTEAFF
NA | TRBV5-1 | CASGSWTGLGYTF
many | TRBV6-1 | CASSEALGRQYEQYF
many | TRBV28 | CASSPGLAGTGELFF
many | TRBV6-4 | CASSDSAGASTDTQYF
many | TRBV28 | CASSLTSGASYEQYF
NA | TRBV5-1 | CASSSLQGGGTDTQYF
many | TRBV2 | CASTRGGAYGYTF
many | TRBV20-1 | CSARGLTQIYEQYF
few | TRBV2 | CASASLGQNNSPLHF
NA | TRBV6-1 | CASSETSGGGHEQFF
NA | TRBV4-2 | CASSLQSITGELFF
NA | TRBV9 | CASTPWGDTGELFF
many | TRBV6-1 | CASSETGLGSNQPQHF
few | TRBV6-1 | CASSEAGQAFEQYF
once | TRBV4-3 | CASSQDSIAGGTAYTQYF
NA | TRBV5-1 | CASSFSGGNEQFF